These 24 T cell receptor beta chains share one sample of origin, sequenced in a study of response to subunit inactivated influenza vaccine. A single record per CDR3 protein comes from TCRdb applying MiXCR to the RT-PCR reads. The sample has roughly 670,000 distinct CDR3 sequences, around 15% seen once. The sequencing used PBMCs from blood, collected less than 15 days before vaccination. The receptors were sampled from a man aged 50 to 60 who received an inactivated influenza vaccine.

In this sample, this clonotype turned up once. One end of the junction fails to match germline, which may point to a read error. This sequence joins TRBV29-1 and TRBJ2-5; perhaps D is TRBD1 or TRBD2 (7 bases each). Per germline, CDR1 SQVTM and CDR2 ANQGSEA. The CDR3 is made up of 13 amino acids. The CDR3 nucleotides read TGCAGCGGCGGACAGGTCGCGGGGGAGACCCATTACTTC. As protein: CSGGQVAGETHYF.

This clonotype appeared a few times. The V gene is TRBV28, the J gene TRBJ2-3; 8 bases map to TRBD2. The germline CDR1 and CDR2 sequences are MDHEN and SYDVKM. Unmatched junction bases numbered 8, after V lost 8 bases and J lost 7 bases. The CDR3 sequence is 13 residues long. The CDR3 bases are TGTGCCAGCGAGCGGGAGCCGACAAATACGCAGTATTTT. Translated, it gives CASEREPTNTQYF.

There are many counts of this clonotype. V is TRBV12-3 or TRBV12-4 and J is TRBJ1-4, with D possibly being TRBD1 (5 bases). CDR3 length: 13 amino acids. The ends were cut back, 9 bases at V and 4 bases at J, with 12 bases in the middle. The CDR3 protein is CASRAGNNEKLFF. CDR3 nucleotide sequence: TGTGCCAGTCGGGCAGGGAATAATGAAAAACTGTTTTTT.

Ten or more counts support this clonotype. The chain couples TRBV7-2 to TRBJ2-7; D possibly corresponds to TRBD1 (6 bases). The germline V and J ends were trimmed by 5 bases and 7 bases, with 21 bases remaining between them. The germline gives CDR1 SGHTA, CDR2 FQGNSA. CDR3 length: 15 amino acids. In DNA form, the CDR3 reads TGTGCCAGCAGCCGGAGGACAGAAGGTGTGCAAGAGCAGTACTTC. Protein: CASSRRTEGVQEQYF.

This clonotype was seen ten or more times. The chain's CDR3 is CASSPIPWSKRGETQYF. The CDR3 nucleotides are TGTGCCAGCAGCCCGATTCCTTGGTCCAAGAGAGGAGAGACCCAGTACTTC. The rearrangement joins TRBV3-1 to TRBJ2-5; D gene uncertain. V was shortened by 4 bases and J by 4 bases, with 22 bases between the two germline ends. CDR1 is LGHDT and CDR2 is YNNKEL in the germline V gene (reference sequence). The CDR3 runs 17 residues.

Here the CDR3 reads CASSVDEGLAVYTQYF. The DNA for the CDR3 is TGTGCCAGCAGCGTAGATGAGGGACTAGCGGTATATACGCAGTATTTT. The V call is TRBV9, the J call TRBJ2-3; 11 bases match TRBD2. Germline loops: CDR1 SGDLS, CDR2 YYNGEE. There are 16 residues in the CDR3. The V segment lost 0 bases and the J segment 7 bases; nucleotides outside the gene matches: 7.

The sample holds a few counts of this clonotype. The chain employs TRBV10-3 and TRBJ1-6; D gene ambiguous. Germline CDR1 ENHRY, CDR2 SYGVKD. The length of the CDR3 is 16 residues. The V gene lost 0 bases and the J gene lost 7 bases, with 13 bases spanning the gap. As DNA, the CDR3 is TGTGCCATCAGTGAGTCCGAGGCCTTACTAAATTCACCCCTCCACTTT. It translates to CAISESEALLNSPLHF.

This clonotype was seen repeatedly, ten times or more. As DNA, the CDR3 is TGCAGCGTTGAACAGGGTTTAATAACAGATACGCAGTATTTT. Its protein is CSVEQGLITDTQYF. This rearrangement joins TRBV29-1 to TRBJ2-3, with D possibly matching TRBD1 (5 bases). CDR1 SQVTM and CDR2 ANQGSEA come from the germline V gene. V lost 2 bases, J lost 3 bases, and 12 bases lay in between. This CDR3 region has 14 residues.

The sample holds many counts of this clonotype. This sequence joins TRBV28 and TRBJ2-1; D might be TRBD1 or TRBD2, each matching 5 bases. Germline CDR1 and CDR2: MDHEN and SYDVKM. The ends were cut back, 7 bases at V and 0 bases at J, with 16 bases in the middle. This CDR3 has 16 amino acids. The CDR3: CASTEPSGSSYNEQFF. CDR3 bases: TGTGCCAGCACCGAACCCTCAGGGAGCTCCTACAATGAGCAGTTCTTC.

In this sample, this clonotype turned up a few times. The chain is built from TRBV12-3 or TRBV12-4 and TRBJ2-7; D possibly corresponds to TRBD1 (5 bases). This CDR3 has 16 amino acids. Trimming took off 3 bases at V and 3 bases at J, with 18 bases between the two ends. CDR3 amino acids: CASSLGPGGPSYEQYF. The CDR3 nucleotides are TGTGCCAGCAGTTTGGGGCCCGGTGGCCCGAGCTACGAGCAGTACTTC.

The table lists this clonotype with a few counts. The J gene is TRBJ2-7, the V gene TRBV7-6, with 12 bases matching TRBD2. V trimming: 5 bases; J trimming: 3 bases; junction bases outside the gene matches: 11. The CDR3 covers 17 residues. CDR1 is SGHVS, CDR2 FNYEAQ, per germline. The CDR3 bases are TGTGCCAGCAGCCTAACAACCGGGACTAGCGGGTACTACGAGCAGTACTTC. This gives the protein CASSLTTGTSGYYEQYF.

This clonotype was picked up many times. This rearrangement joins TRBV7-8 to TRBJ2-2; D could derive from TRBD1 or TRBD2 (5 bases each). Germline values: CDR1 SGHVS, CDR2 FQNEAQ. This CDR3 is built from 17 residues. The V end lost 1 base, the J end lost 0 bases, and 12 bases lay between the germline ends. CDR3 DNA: TGTGCCAGCAGCTTAGTTGGGACGACAGCGAACACCGGGGAGCTGTTTTTT. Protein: CASSLVGTTANTGELFF. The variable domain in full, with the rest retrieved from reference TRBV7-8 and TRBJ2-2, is GAGVSQSPRYKVAKRGQDVALRCDPISGHVSLFWYQQALGQGPEFLTYFQNEAQLDKSGLPSDRFFAERPEGSVSTLKIQRTQQEDSAVYLCASSLVGTTANTGELFFGEGSRLTVL.

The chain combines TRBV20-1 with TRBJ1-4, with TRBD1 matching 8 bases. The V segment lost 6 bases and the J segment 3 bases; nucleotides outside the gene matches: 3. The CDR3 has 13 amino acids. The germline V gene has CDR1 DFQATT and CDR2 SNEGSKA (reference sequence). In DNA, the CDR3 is TGCAGTGCAAAACAGGGGGCTAATGAAAAACTGTTTTTT. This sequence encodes CSAKQGANEKLFF.

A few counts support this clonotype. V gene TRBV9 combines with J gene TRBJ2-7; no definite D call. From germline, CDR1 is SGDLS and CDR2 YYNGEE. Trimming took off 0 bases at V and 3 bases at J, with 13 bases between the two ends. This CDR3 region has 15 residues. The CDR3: CASSVASGQVYEQYF. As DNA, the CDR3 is TGTGCCAGCAGCGTAGCGAGTGGGCAGGTCTACGAGCAGTACTTC.

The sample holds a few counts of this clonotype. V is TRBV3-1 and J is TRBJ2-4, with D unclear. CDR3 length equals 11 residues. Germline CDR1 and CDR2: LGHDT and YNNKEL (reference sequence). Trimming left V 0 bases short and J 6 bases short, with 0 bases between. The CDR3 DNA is TGTGCCAGCAGCCAAGAAAACATTCAGTACTTC. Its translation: CASSQENIQYF. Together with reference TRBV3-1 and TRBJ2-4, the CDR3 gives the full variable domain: DTAVSQTPKYLVTQMGNDKSIKCEQNLGHDTMYWYKQDSKKFLKIMFSYNNKELIINETVPNRFSPKSPDKAHLNLHINSLELGDSAVYFCASSQENIQYFGAGTRLSVL.

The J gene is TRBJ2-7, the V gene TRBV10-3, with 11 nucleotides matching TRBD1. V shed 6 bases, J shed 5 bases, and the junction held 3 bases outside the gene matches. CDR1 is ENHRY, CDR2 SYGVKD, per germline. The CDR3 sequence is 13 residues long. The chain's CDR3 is CAIRGQGANEQYF. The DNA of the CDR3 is TGTGCCATCAGAGGACAGGGGGCCAACGAGCAGTACTTC.

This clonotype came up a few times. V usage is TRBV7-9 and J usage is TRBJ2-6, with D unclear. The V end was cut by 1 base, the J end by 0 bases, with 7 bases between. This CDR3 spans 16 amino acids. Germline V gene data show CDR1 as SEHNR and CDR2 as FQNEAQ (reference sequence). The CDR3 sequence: CASSLGRNSGANVLTF. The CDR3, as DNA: TGTGCCAGCAGCTTAGGTCGGAACTCTGGGGCCAACGTCCTGACTTTC.

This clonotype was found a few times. The CDR3 is CASSQEPGQGAYNEQFF. For the CDR3, the DNA is TGTGCCAGCAGCCAAGAGCCGGGACAGGGGGCTTACAATGAGCAGTTCTTC. The chain carries TRBV4-2 and TRBJ2-1; 12 bases line up with TRBD1. The CDR3 loop spans 17 amino acids. The germline gives CDR1 LGHNA, CDR2 YNFKEQ. V dropped 0 bases and J dropped 4; count of bases not matched to a gene: 4.

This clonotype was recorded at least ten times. The CDR3 sequence is CASTSQGNYGYTF. CDR3 bases: TGTGCCAGCACATCTCAGGGGAACTATGGCTACACCTTC. The V gene is TRBV28, the J gene TRBJ1-2, with D possibly TRBD1 on 6 matching bases. CDR1 and CDR2 from the germline V gene are MDHEN and SYDVKM. There are 13 residues in the CDR3. Deletions cut 7 bases from V and 2 bases from J, with 11 bases between.

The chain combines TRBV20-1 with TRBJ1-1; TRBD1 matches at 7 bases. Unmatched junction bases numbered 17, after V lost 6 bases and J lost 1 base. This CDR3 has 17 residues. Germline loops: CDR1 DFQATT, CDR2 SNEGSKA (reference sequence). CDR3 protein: CSATPTDRALRNTEAFF. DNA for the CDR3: TGCAGTGCCACCCCGACAGACAGGGCCCTTAGGAACACTGAAGCTTTCTTT.

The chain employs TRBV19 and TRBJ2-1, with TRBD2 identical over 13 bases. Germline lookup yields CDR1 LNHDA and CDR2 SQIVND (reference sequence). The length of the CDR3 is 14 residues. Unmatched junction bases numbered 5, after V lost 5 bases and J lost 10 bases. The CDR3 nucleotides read TGTGCCAGTAGTGGACTAGCGGGAGATCAAGAGCAGTTCTTC. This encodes CASSGLAGDQEQFF.

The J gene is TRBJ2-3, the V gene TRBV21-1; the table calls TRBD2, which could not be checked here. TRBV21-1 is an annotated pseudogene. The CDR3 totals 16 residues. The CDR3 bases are TGTGCCAGCAGCAAAGGCGGCAGGCCTAGCACAGATACGCAGTATTTT. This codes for CASSKGGRPSTDTQYF.

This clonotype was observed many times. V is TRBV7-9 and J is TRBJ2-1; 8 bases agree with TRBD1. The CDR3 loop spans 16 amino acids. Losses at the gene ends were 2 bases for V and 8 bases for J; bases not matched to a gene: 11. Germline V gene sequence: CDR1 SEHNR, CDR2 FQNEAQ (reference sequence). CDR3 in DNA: TGTGCCAGCAGCTTAACCTCAGGACAGGGTAGGGATGAGCAGTTCTTC. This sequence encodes CASSLTSGQGRDEQFF.

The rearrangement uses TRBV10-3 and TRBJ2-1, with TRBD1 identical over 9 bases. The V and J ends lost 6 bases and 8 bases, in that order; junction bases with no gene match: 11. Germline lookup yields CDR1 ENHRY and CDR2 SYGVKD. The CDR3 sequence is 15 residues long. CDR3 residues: CAIRGPGQGSDEQFF. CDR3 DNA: TGTGCCATCAGGGGACCGGGACAGGGCAGCGATGAGCAGTTCTTC.